This TCR beta chain was observed in a study of cytomegalovirus exposure and HLA in healthy donors. Study-wide results and limits: 87-base-pair reads could not separate some V segments, including TRBV6-2 and TRBV6-3. The study listed some 160 cytomegalovirus-associated TCR beta chains.

PCR used 60 Vbeta primers and 13 Jbeta primers. Sequenced by immunoSEQ multiplex PCR; TCRdb stores in-frame clones only, minus some. The sample yields 150,000 or so clones, roughly 80% seen once. With respect to this clone: Its antigen is not known.

V lost 3 bases and J lost 2, with 9 bases in between. The germline gives CDR1 ENHRY, CDR2 SYGVKD. CDR3 length: 14 amino acids. Sequencing used PBMCs. V and J are TRBV10-3 and TRBJ2-3; TRBD1 might be the D (6 bases). The clonotype originates from a man aged 50 to 59 in good health and CMV-seropositive. The CDR3 protein is CAISDRGSTDTQYF. The CDR3 coding sequence is TGTGCCATCAGTGACAGGGGATCCACAGATACGCAGTATTTT.